Shown below are 18 T cell receptor beta chains from a single sample sequenced in a study of metastatic and nonmetastatic thyroid tumors. TCRdb reassembled clones from the PCR reads with MiXCR. Among 20,000 to 25,000 clones listed, 20% were seen once. No treatment had been given to any patient before thyroid surgery. Input material: adjacent normal tissue. These receptors all come from a female donor with papillary thyroid cancer or a benign thyroid nodule (not recorded which). Some clones in this sample may be carry-over from other donors' samples.

By share of the sample, this clone is medium-sized. V and J are TRBV12-3 or TRBV12-4 and TRBJ2-7; D is uncertain. The CDR3 runs to 14 residues. The V end was cut by 4 bases, the J end by 1 base, with 11 bases between. CDR3 in amino acids: CASSSSLWSYEQYF. CDR3 nucleotide sequence: TGTGCCAGCAGTTCCTCCCTGTGGTCCTACGAGCAGTACTTC.

The gene calls are TRBV30 and TRBJ1-5; D call uncertain. V lost 5 bases and J 1 base, leaving 9 bases between the germline ends. Germline assignment: CDR1 GTSNPN and CDR2 SVGIG (reference sequence). The length of the CDR3 is 13 residues. The CDR3 spells CAWEAGSNQPQHF. CDR3 coding DNA: TGTGCCTGGGAGGCGGGAAGCAATCAGCCCCAGCATTTT.

Comment on this clone: A junction end diverges from the germline sequence, so it may reflect a read error. CDR3 DNA: TGTGCCAGCAGTTTAAGCAGCGGGATACCCCTCGAGCATTACTTC. This gives the protein CASSLSSGIPLEHYF. The rearrangement links TRBV28 to TRBJ2-7; 7 positions agree with TRBD2. CDR1 is MDHEN and CDR2 is SYDVKM in the germline V gene. CDR3 size: 15 residues.

This clone has a count of ten or more. The chain uses TRBV28 and TRBJ2-7, with 11 positions matching TRBD2. The CDR3 loop spans 14 amino acids. Germline assignment: CDR1 MDHEN and CDR2 SYDVKM. J was trimmed by 6 bases and V by 6 bases; bases with no gene match: 7. The CDR3 is CASRDTSGRGEQYF. CDR3 coding DNA: TGTGCCAGCAGGGATACTAGCGGGAGAGGCGAGCAGTACTTC.

This clone was counted between two and nine times. The chain recombines TRBV19 with TRBJ1-5; 8 nucleotides match TRBD1. CDR1 is LNHDA and CDR2 is SQIVND in the germline V gene (reference sequence). There are 16 residues in the CDR3. Trimming took 9 bases from V and 1 from J; bases not matched to a gene: 11. In nucleotides, the CDR3 is TGTGCCAGCTCCACAGGGGGGTATACGAGCAATCAGCCCCAGCATTTT. Protein product: CASSTGGYTSNQPQHF.

This clone was recorded at least ten times. V and J are TRBV10-2 and TRBJ2-1; D remains ambiguous. Deletions cut 6 bases from V and 5 bases from J, with 14 bases between. CDR3 length: 14 amino acids. CDR1 is WSHSY, CDR2 SAAADI, per germline. The CDR3 loop is CASRRPTHNNEQFF. In DNA, the CDR3 is TGCGCCAGCAGACGACCGACCCACAACAATGAGCAGTTCTTC.

There are many counts of this clone. The chain is built from TRBV6-1 and TRBJ1-4, with 7 bases lining up with TRBD1. The CDR3 is 15 residues long. V trimming: 3 bases; J trimming: 3 bases; junction bases outside the gene matches: 4. Per germline, CDR1 MNHNS and CDR2 SASEGT. The CDR3 here is CASSEGQSSNEKLFF. The DNA of the CDR3 is TGTGCCAGCAGTGAGGGACAGTCTTCTAATGAAAAACTGTTTTTT.

This clone has just a few counts. The chain employs TRBV6-6 and TRBJ2-7; D possibly matches TRBD1 or TRBD2 (6 bases each). CDR3 length: 13 residues. V was shortened by 2 bases and J by 6 bases, with 11 bases between the two germline ends. Germline-derived CDR1 and CDR2 are MNHNY and SVGAGI (reference sequence). The CDR3 DNA is TGTGCCAGCAGTTACGGAGGGGGTGGCGAGCAGTACTTC. Amino acid sequence: CASSYGGGGEQYF.

This clone was detected ten times or more. The chain has TRBV11-2 and TRBJ2-4, with a possible D match to TRBD2 (5 bases). The CDR3 has 19 residues. Per the germline V gene, CDR1 is SGHAT and CDR2 is FQNNGV. Trimming stripped 6 bases from V and 0 bases from J, with 24 bases between. CDR3: CASRYKSGELGVAKNIQYF. The CDR3 bases are TGTGCCAGCAGGTATAAATCCGGTGAGCTCGGGGTAGCCAAAAACATTCAGTACTTC.

This clone occurred many times. Germline is not matched at one junction end, which may reflect a read error. This sequence joins TRBV7-2 and TRBJ2-7; either TRBD1 or TRBD2 may fit D (5 bases each). This CDR3 has 15 residues. Germline CDR1 and CDR2: SGHTA and FQGNSA. CDR3 amino acids: CASSFGASSIYEQCF. For the CDR3, the DNA is TGTGCCAGCAGCTTCGGGGCTTCGAGCATCTACGAGCAGTGTTTC.

In this sample, this clone turned up many times. The chain carries TRBV10-3 and TRBJ2-7; the D gene is possibly TRBD1 (5 bases). The CDR3 totals 14 residues. Germline V CDR1 and CDR2: ENHRY, SYGVKD. V lost 3 bases, J lost 6 bases, and 15 bases lay in between. CDR3 in amino acids: CAISDDSLRIEQYF. The CDR3 bases are TGTGCCATCAGTGACGACAGTCTGAGAATCGAGCAGTACTTC.

The V and J genes are TRBV14 and TRBJ1-4; tentative D call: TRBD1 (5 bases). Trimming removed 4 bases from V and 4 bases from J, with 16 bases in between. The CDR3 consists of 16 residues. CDR1 and CDR2 from the germline V gene are SGHDN and FVKESK. The CDR3 DNA sequence: TGTGCCAGCAGCCTCCCCGGGGGGGGTAATAATGAAAAACTGTTTTTT. Residues: CASSLPGGGNNEKLFF.

The table lists this clone with a few counts. The J gene is TRBJ2-5, the V gene TRBV6-5, with 7 bases aligning to TRBD1. Germline CDR1 and CDR2: MNHEY and SVGAGI. The CDR3 spans 14 residues. Trimming at V came to 2 bases and at J to 4 bases, leaving 4 bases not matched to a gene. CDR3 DNA: TGTGCCAGCAGTTACGACAGGGTGGGAGAGACCCAGTACTTC. Amino acids: CASSYDRVGETQYF.

The chain employs TRBV7-6 and TRBJ2-2; D gene unclear. Germline V CDR1 and CDR2: SGHVS, FNYEAQ. V was pared by 1 base and J by 6 bases, with 6 bases between. The CDR3 has 13 residues. The DNA of the CDR3 is TGTGCCAGCAGCTTAGATCCGTCCGGGGAGCTGTTTTTT. Its translation is CASSLDPSGELFF.

This clone has at least ten counts. J is TRBJ2-7 and V is TRBV19; 7 nucleotides agree with TRBD1. Trimming cost V 7 bases and J 1 base; bases outside gene matches: 7. Germline assignment: CDR1 LNHDA and CDR2 SQIVND (reference sequence). The CDR3 has 14 amino acids. The CDR3 coding sequence is TGTGCCAGTAACAGGGGTATAGGATCCTACGAGCAGTACTTC. Amino acids: CASNRGIGSYEQYF.

This clone showed up many times. This may be a read error, as it is one base from a much larger clone. This sample includes further DNA sequences coding for the same CDR3. This sequence joins TRBV11-3 and TRBJ2-2, with D maybe TRBD1 (5 bases). Germline lookup yields CDR1 SGHNT and CDR2 YENEEA. With 6 bases removed from V and 7 bases from J, the gap between germline ends came to 15 bases. This CDR3 has 14 amino acids. The CDR3 DNA reads TGTGCCAGCAGTCCTGACAGCCTGTACGGGGAGCTGTTTTTT. The encoded protein is CASSPDSLYGELFF. Complete variable domain (other parts from reference TRBV11-3 and TRBJ2-2): EAGVVQSPRYKIIEKKQPVAFWCNPISGHNTLYWYLQNLGQGPELLIRYENEEAVDDSQLPKDRFSAERLKGVDSTLKIQPAELGDSAVYLCASSPDSLYGELFFGEGSRLTVL.

The chain joins TRBV15 to TRBJ1-2; D ambiguous. CDR1 is LNHNV and CDR2 is YYDKDF in the germline V gene (reference sequence). The CDR3 runs 14 residues. V was trimmed by 3 bases and J by 3 bases, leaving 11 bases between them. The CDR3 reads CATSSLRSYYGYTF. CDR3 nucleotides: TGTGCCACCAGCAGCCTGCGCAGCTACTATGGCTACACCTTC.

The chain joins TRBV7-9 to TRBJ1-2; TRBD1 is a possible D gene (6 bases). V was clipped by 5 bases and J by 5 bases, with 15 bases between them. CDR1 is SEHNR and CDR2 is FQNEAQ in the germline V gene (reference sequence). CDR3 length: 14 amino acids. The DNA of the CDR3 is TGTGCCAGCAGCGATGCAGGGGATGTGTATGGCTACACCTTC. Translation gives CASSDAGDVYGYTF.